The clone carrying this T cell receptor beta chain is judged medium-sized. The antigen is undetermined. This sample stems from a study of radiation and T cells in renal cell carcinoma. Broader study findings: Compared with controls, irradiated tumors had more, larger dominant CDR3 motifs.

Profiling relied on immunoSEQ multiplex PCR, and the TCRdb table lists in-frame clones only, not all of them. The data contain 10,000 to 15,000 clones, roughly 65% of them seen just once; the ten biggest clones take up roughly 20%. Germline V gene data show CDR1 as KGHSH and CDR2 as LQKENI. With 10 bases removed from V and 3 bases from J, the gap between germline ends came to 15 bases. The CDR3 has 13 residues. Treatment noted: treatment-naive control, cytoreductive nephrectomy. Control samples are tumors resected by cytoreductive nephrectomy without prior radiation. Clear cell pathology was present in this patient's renal cell carcinoma. Control tumors came from several females and under 14 males, aged 40 to 82.

The TCR sequence derives from an elderly woman with renal cell carcinoma. The chain couples TRBV18 to TRBJ1-1, with D unclear. The input for sequencing was tumor tissue, taken from a patient whose treatment was nephrectomy without radiotherapy. CDR3 DNA: TGTGCCACCACCGAGCAGGTATACACTGAAGCTTTCTTT. Amino acid sequence: CATTEQVYTEAFF. The variable domain in full, completed from reference TRBV18 and TRBJ1-1, reads NAGVMQNPRHLVRRRGQEARLRCSPMKGHSHVYWYRQLPEEGLKFMVYLQKENIIDESGMPKERFSAEFPKEGPSILRIQQVVRGDSAAYFCATTEQVYTEAFFGQGTRLTVV.